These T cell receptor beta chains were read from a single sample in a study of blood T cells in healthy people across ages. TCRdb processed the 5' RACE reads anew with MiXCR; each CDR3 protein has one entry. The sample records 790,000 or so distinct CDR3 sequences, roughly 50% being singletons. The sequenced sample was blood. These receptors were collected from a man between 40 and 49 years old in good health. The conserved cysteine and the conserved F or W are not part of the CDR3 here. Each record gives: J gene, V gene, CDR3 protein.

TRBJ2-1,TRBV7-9,ASSPRGTGSYNEQF
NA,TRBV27,ASSGEGGDEQY
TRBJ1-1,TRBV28,ASSSLSMNTEAF
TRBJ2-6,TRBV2,ASRRPGQGFSGANVLT
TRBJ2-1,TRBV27,AIRASGLREQF
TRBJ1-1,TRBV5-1,ASSARGPTEAF
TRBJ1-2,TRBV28,ASSSLALFEGYT
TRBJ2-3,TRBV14,ASSQRRPSTDTQY
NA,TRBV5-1,ASSLFIEHEQY
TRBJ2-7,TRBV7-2,ASSLAKASEQY
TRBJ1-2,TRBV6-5,ASRATGNYGYT
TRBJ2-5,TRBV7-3,ASSLGLSPQETQY
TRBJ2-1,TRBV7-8,ASSPGQLSYNEQF
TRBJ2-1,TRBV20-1,SARSGLALNEQF
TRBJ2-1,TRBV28,ASSFISSRGNEQF
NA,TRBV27,ASSSPSSHEQY
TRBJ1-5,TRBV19,ASSIRTPNQPQH
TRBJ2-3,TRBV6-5,ASSHRLAGVVDTQY
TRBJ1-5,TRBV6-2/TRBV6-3,ASSPFGQGRAGDQPQH
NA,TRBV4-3,ASSLQGAGVYEQY
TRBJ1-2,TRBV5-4,ASSHPGRPNYGYT
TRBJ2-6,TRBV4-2,ASSQGLGVGDYSGANVLT
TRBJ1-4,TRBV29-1,SVQTGGSEKLF
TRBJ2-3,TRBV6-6,ASRGAAGRADTQY
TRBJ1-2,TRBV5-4,ASSPDPSPQLAYGYT
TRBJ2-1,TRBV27,ASSLRPGGPTNEQF
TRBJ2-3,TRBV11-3,ASSATGLASARDTQY
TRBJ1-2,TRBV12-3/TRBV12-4,ASSLVGIPNYGYT
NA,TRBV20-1,SARTLYEQY
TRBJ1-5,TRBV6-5,ASKSLGIDQPQH
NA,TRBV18,ASSPLAGVANEQY
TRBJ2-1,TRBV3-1,ASTRTAPNEQF
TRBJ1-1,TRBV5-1,ASGPTGMNTEAF
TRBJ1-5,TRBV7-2,ASSLGHLSNQPQH
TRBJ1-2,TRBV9,ASSVNRDRGLRNYGYT
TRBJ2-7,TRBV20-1,SARSVSRGQGYPYEQY
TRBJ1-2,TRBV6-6,ASSSRALNGGYT
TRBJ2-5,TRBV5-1,ASSIGDLAQETQY
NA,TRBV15,ATSRDPGQASYEQY
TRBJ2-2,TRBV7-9,ASSFAQGKEELF
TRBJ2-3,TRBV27,ATRPYHTDTQY
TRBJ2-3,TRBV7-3,ASSHGRDTQY
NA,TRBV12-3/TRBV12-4,ASSPPGTMDEQY
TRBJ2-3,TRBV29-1,SAALGGGRDTQY
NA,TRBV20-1,SASRERVPYEQY
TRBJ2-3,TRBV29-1,SVEDSPTDTQY
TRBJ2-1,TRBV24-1,ATSKQGGNEQF
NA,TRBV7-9,ASSPGAGVLIEQY
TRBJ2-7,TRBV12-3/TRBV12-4,ASSFRGVGYEQY
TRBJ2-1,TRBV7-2,ASTVRQGAYNEQF